This T cell receptor beta chain originates from a study of T cell responses to AZD1222 COVID-19 vaccine. With regard to this clone: Its antigen remains unknown.

The repertoire was sequenced with immunoSEQ multiplex PCR; TCRdb's copy has only in-frame clones and lacks some. Counted here are tens of thousands of clones, about 89% occurring once; the ten biggest clones make up roughly 6.7%. Germline V gene sequence: CDR1 MNHEY, CDR2 SMNVEV (reference sequence). V lost 1 base and J 5 bases, leaving 11 bases between the germline ends. The length of the CDR3 is 14 residues. Study-wide results and limits: Repertoire collection took place solely once the T cell response had peaked. Along spike, vaccine-associated CD4 TCRs were found throughout, with dominance at 160-218 and 743-854.

The sample consisted of peripheral blood, taken 28 days after the second dose of the MenACWY control vaccine. The sequence was collected from an adult who received the MenACWY meningococcal vaccine as a control. The chain couples TRBV27 to TRBJ2-5; D might be TRBD2 (5 bases). CDR3 sequence (DNA): TGTGCCAGCAGTTTATTGGGGTCGGGGGAGACCCAGTACTTC. Encoded protein: CASSLLGSGETQYF.